A single sample gave rise to the 9 T cell receptor beta chains below, sequenced in a study of blood T cell repertoires in COVID-19. Profiling relied on immunoSEQ multiplex PCR, and the TCRdb table lists in-frame clones only, not all of them. The profile shows about 130,000 clones, approximately 80% of them singletons. The material sequenced was peripheral blood. The receptors derive from a man between 35 and 55 years old with active or convalescent COVID-19.

This clone was seen just once. V is TRBV24-1 and J is TRBJ1-6, with 9 bases aligning to TRBD1. The CDR3 spans 15 residues. Germline V lookup: CDR1 KGHDR, CDR2 SFDVKD. Losses at the gene ends were 4 bases for V and 10 bases for J; bases not matched to a gene: 7. CDR3: CATSDLTGGFSPLHF. CDR3 in DNA: TGTGCCACCAGTGACCTTACAGGGGGCTTCTCACCCCTCCACTTT.

The gene calls are TRBV29-1 and TRBJ2-3; TRBD1 matches 9 bases. This CDR3 has 13 residues. CDR1 is SQVTM and CDR2 is ANQGSEA in the germline V gene. After removal of 4 bases from V and 4 bases from J, the junction contained 3 bases not matched to a gene. CDR3 coding DNA: TGCAGCGTTGTACAGGGGGCGGCAGATACGCAGTATTTT. Its protein is CSVVQGAADTQYF.

The rearrangement joins TRBV5-5 to TRBJ2-3, with D unclear. The V gene lost 5 bases and the J gene lost 4 bases, with 11 bases spanning the gap. Germline V CDR1 and CDR2: SGHKS, YYEKEE (reference sequence). The CDR3 is made up of 13 amino acids. Here the CDR3 reads CASSPPVADTQYF. For the CDR3, the DNA is TGTGCCAGCAGTCCCCCGGTGGCAGATACGCAGTATTTT.

The genes are TRBV7-2 and TRBJ1-5; the D gene is possibly TRBD1 (5 bases). This CDR3 has 16 residues. V gave up 2 bases and J gave up 0 bases, with 11 bases separating them. The germline CDR1 and CDR2 sequences are SGHTA and FQGNSA. CDR3 DNA: TGTGCCAGCAGCTTAATGGGGGGTCCTAGCAATCAGCCCCAGCATTTT. Residues: CASSLMGGPSNQPQHF.

The rearrangement joins TRBV2 to TRBJ2-7; a possible D gene is TRBD1 (6 bases). The CDR3 spans 14 residues. In germline, CDR1 is SNHLY, CDR2 FYNNEI. Between the trimmed V and J ends, which lost 4 bases and 2 bases, there was a span of 12 bases. DNA for the CDR3: TGTGCCAGCAGTGGGGCAGGGGTAGCCTACGAGCAGTACTTC. This gives the protein CASSGAGVAYEQYF.

About this clone itself: At the DNA level, this CDR3 is encoded by other sequences in the same sample as well. This sequence joins TRBV7-3 and TRBJ2-3, with TRBD2 identical over 7 bases. J was trimmed by 5 bases and V by 1 base; bases with no gene match: 0. This CDR3 is built from 13 residues. Germline assignment: CDR1 SGHTA and CDR2 FQGTGA. The CDR3: CASSLKRGDTQYF. The CDR3 nucleotides read TGTGCCAGCAGCTTAAAGCGGGGAGATACGCAGTATTTT.

This chain's CDR3 is CASSPPQGSPLTDTQYF. The CDR3 region has the DNA TGTGCCAGCTCACCCCCCCAGGGGTCACCCCTCACAGATACGCAGTATTTT. The chain couples TRBV18 to TRBJ2-3; perhaps TRBD1 as D (6 bases). From germline, CDR1 is KGHSH and CDR2 LQKENI. This CDR3 has 17 amino acids. V gave up 3 bases and J gave up 2 bases, with 18 bases separating them.

This clone was seen a few times. CDR3 loop: CASSLVTGKNYEQYF. CDR3 in DNA: TGTGCCAGCAGCTTAGTGACAGGGAAAAACTACGAGCAGTACTTC. V and J are TRBV11-2 and TRBJ2-7, with 7 nucleotides matching TRBD1. This CDR3 is built from 15 residues. Per the germline V gene, CDR1 is SGHAT and CDR2 is FQNNGV. J was trimmed by 3 bases and V by 1 base; bases with no gene match: 6.

The chain links TRBV9 to TRBJ1-1, with D maybe TRBD1 (6 bases). V shed 3 bases and J shed 4 bases, with 13 bases lying between them. Germline CDR1 SGDLS, CDR2 YYNGEE. The CDR3 runs to 14 residues. The CDR3 is CASSAHTGPTEAFF. CDR3 DNA sequence: TGTGCCAGCAGCGCTCACACAGGGCCCACTGAAGCTTTCTTT.